This T cell receptor beta chain came from a study of T cells in Graves' hyperthyroidism and ophthalmopathy. There were TCR beta CDR3 regions amplified from RNA transcripts. HTBI primers drove first-round RT-PCR of the TCR CDR3. MiXCR was run by TCRdb on the multiplex PCR reads, yielding one entry per CDR3 protein. The sample contains around 580,000 distinct CDR3 sequences, around 46% of which appear only once. The table lists this clonotype with many counts. Germline loops: CDR1 SQVTM, CDR2 ANQGSEA. V was trimmed by 4 bases and J by 1 base, leaving 5 bases between them. The CDR3 is made up of 12 amino acids.

The chain combines TRBV29-1 with TRBJ1-5; D remains ambiguous. This TCR derives from a woman aged 18-29 years with Graves' hyperthyroidism. Source material: peripheral blood or thyroid tissue (not recorded which). The CDR3 sequence is CSVAGSNQPQHF. Written as DNA, the CDR3 is TGCAGCGTTGCGGGGAGCAATCAGCCCCAGCATTTT.